The rows below give T cell receptor beta chains drawn from one sample of a study of T cells in Graves' hyperthyroidism and ophthalmopathy. Each CDR3 protein gets one entry after TCRdb re-called the multiplex PCR reads with MiXCR. The sample lists some 720,000 distinct CDR3 sequences; around 15% were seen once. Material: blood. All receptors come from a young man with Graves' hyperthyroidism. The CDR3 runs from the conserved cysteine through the conserved F or W. D genes are given only for firm matches. Size is omitted from some rows. Given values are once, few, many or a class for expanded clones.

J	length	D	V	size	CDR3	DNA
TRBJ2-1	13	.	TRBV13	many	CASSSAQGDEQFF	TGTGCCAGCAGCTCCGCCCAGGGCGATGAGCAGTTCTTC
TRBJ1-2	12	TRBD1	TRBV20-1	many	CSAQGQGYGYTF	TGCAGTGCACAGGGACAGGGCTATGGCTACACCTTC
TRBJ2-1	16	.	TRBV4-1	.	CASSQDYLETYNEQFF	TGCGCCAGCAGCCAAGATTACCTTGAAACCTACAATGAGCAGTTCTTC
TRBJ1-2	14	.	TRBV29-1	.	CSVGESDHNYGYTF	TGCAGCGTGGGCGAATCTGACCATAACTATGGCTACACCTTC
TRBJ2-3	12	.	TRBV28	many	CASSLSWGTQYF	TGTGCCAGCAGTTTATCTTGGGGTACGCAGTATTTT
TRBJ2-3	15	TRBD2	TRBV2	many	CASSRGLAGGDTQYF	TGTGCCAGCAGTCGAGGACTAGCGGGTGGAGATACGCAGTATTTT
TRBJ2-2	15	.	TRBV24-1	many	CATSDAKVNTGELFF	TGTGCCACCTCTGACGCGAAAGTTAACACCGGGGAGCTGTTTTTT
TRBJ2-3	14	TRBD1	TRBV5-1	many	CASSFAGGDDTQYF	TGCGCCAGCAGCTTCGCAGGGGGTGACGATACGCAGTATTTT
TRBJ2-7	13	.	TRBV30	.	CAWAPGAPYEQYF	TGTGCCTGGGCGCCCGGGGCTCCCTACGAGCAGTACTTC
TRBJ1-5	15	.	TRBV20-1	many	CSARGGSFSNQPQHF	TGCAGTGCTAGAGGGGGCAGCTTCAGCAATCAGCCCCAGCATTTT
TRBJ2-7	14	.	TRBV2	.	CASRRTEGRDEQYF	TGTGCCAGCAGGAGGACAGAGGGACGGGACGAGCAGTACTTC
TRBJ2-7	13	.	TRBV6-2/TRBV6-3	.	CASSYGGSYEQHF	TGTGCCAGCAGTTACGGGGGCTCCTACGAGCAGCACTTC
TRBJ2-3	15	.	TRBV6-2/TRBV6-3	many	CASIRREGSTDTQYF	TGTGCCAGCATCCGCCGGGAAGGGAGCACAGATACGCAGTATTTT